The 23 T cell receptor beta chains below were found in one sample sequenced in a study of T cell changes during pregnancy in multiple sclerosis. The method was immunoSEQ multiplex PCR; TCRdb's version includes in-frame clones alone and lacks a portion of them. This table holds some 29,000 clones, about nine tenths found once. The source was CD8+ T cells from peripheral blood mononuclear cells, collected in the second trimester of pregnancy. The receptors come from a female donor in good health, enrolled as a control in a pregnancy study.

This CDR3 reads CASSQVVRGGAGDEQFF. The CDR3 bases are TGTGCCAGCAGCCAAGTGGTGAGGGGGGGGGCCGGCGATGAGCAGTTCTTC. This sequence joins TRBV4-2 and TRBJ2-1, with D possibly matching TRBD2 (7 bases). The V gene's germline CDR1 is LGHNA and CDR2 YNFKEQ. The germline V and J ends were trimmed by 1 base and 8 bases, with 21 bases remaining between them. CDR3 size: 17 residues.

J is TRBJ1-1 and V is TRBV27, with a tentative D call TRBD1 (6 bases). Deletions cut 8 bases from V and 7 bases from J, with 14 bases between. The CDR3 has 12 residues. Germline lookup yields CDR1 MNHEY and CDR2 SMNVEV (reference sequence). Written as DNA, the CDR3 is TGTGCCAGCCTGGACAGTACCAATGAAGCTTTCTTT. Protein product: CASLDSTNEAFF.

V usage is TRBV30 and J usage is TRBJ1-1, with 9 bases identical to TRBD1. Germline V lookup: CDR1 GTSNPN, CDR2 SVGIG (reference sequence). V shed 5 bases, J shed 2 bases, and the junction held 6 bases outside the gene matches. The CDR3 has 14 residues. The CDR3: CAWEGTGLNTEAFF. CDR3 DNA: TGTGCCTGGGAAGGGACAGGGCTAAACACTGAAGCTTTCTTT.

CDR3 region: CASSEGWGGSRPQHF. DNA for the CDR3: TGTGCCAGCAGTGAAGGGTGGGGCGGCTCGAGGCCCCAGCATTTT. V and J are TRBV6-1 and TRBJ1-5; D is perhaps TRBD1 (5 bases). Trimming shortened V by 1 base and J by 9 bases, and 16 bases separated the two germline ends. This CDR3 has 15 amino acids. Germline CDR1 reads MNHNS; CDR2 reads SASEGT.

DNA of the CDR3: TGTGCCAGCAGCCAAGAAGAGGAAATCGCTGGAAACACCATATATTTT. This translates into CASSQEEEIAGNTIYF. The chain carries TRBV4-2 and TRBJ1-3; D not certain. Between the trimmed V and J ends, which lost 0 bases and 2 bases, there was a span of 11 bases. The CDR3 has 16 amino acids. From germline, CDR1 is LGHNA and CDR2 YNFKEQ.

The CDR3 loop reads CASGLSSGGPAIRAGNIQYF. The CDR3 bases are TGTGCTAGTGGTTTAAGTAGCGGGGGCCCCGCAATAAGGGCGGGAAACATTCAGTACTTC. The rearrangement joins TRBV12-5 to TRBJ2-4; 9 nucleotides align to TRBD2. Trimming cost V 3 bases and J 6 bases; bases outside gene matches: 21. Per germline, CDR1 LGHNT and CDR2 FRNRAP. The CDR3 totals 20 residues. The full variable domain, its missing parts supplied by reference TRBV12-5 and TRBJ2-4, is DARVTQTPRHKVTEMGQEVTMRCQPILGHNTVFWYRQTMMQGLELLAYFRNRAPLDDSGMPKDRFSAEMPDATLATLKIQPSEPRDSAVYFCASGLSSGGPAIRAGNIQYFGAGTRLSVL.

The rearrangement links TRBV4-2 to TRBJ2-1; 9 bases map to TRBD1. The CDR3 is made up of 16 amino acids. V lost 2 bases and J lost 10; bases outside the gene matches: 12. Looked up from germline, CDR1 is LGHNA and CDR2 is YNFKEQ. As DNA, the CDR3 is TGTGCCAGCAGCCAATTGACAGGGGGTAACCCGGGGGAGCAGTTCTTC. This gives the protein CASSQLTGGNPGEQFF.

V and J are TRBV10-3 and TRBJ1-3; D is uncertain. V gave up 10 bases and J gave up 2 bases, with 9 bases separating them. The germline CDR1 and CDR2 sequences are ENHRY and SYGVKD. The CDR3 extends over 12 amino acids. DNA of the CDR3: TGTGCCACACTATCGCCTGGAAACACCATATATTTT. It specifies CATLSPGNTIYF.

The J gene is TRBJ2-7, the V gene TRBV6-1, with 11 bases aligning to TRBD1. Germline CDR1 MNHNS, CDR2 SASEGT. The CDR3 contains 15 residues. The J segment lost 4 bases and the V segment lost 2 bases, leaving 4 bases of the junction unmatched. CDR3 region: CASSETGTGGYEQYF. CDR3 DNA sequence: TGTGCCAGCAGTGAAACCGGGACAGGGGGATACGAGCAGTACTTC.

The V call is TRBV30, the J call TRBJ1-2; D might be TRBD1 (6 bases). The CDR3 spans 13 residues. Trimming took 4 bases from V and 2 from J, leaving 11 bases between them. Germline V gene lookup returns CDR1 GTSNPN and CDR2 SVGIG (reference sequence). CDR3 in amino acids: CAWKDTGNYGYTF. Here the CDR3 DNA reads TGTGCCTGGAAAGACACAGGGAACTATGGCTACACCTTC.

The chain is built from TRBV27 and TRBJ1-2; D is undetermined. This CDR3 spans 13 amino acids. V was cut by 2 bases and J by 8 bases, with 12 bases left in between. CDR1 MNHEY and CDR2 SMNVEV come from the germline V gene (reference sequence). CDR3 bases: TGTGCCAGCAGTTTACGGAACGGCGGCGGCTACACCTTC. Its protein is CASSLRNGGGYTF.

The V call is TRBV2, the J call TRBJ2-1; 9 bases are a match to TRBD2. The CDR3 sequence is 16 residues long. V dropped 3 bases and J dropped 7; count of bases not matched to a gene: 10. The V gene's germline CDR1 is SNHLY and CDR2 FYNNEI. DNA of the CDR3: TGTGCCAGCAGTGAGCGTCTAGCGGGACTAGGGAATGAGCAGTTCTTC. Protein product: CASSERLAGLGNEQFF.

V usage is TRBV29-1 and J usage is TRBJ1-3; TRBD1 is a possible D gene (5 bases). This CDR3 is built from 13 residues. Germline V gene sequence: CDR1 SQVTM, CDR2 ANQGSEA. Trimming shortened V by 4 bases and J by 3 bases, and 10 bases separated the two germline ends. CDR3 sequence: CSVATGDGNTIYF. DNA of the CDR3: TGCAGCGTTGCGACGGGGGATGGAAACACCATATATTTT.

Here the CDR3 reads CASSTRQGSNTGELFF. As DNA, the CDR3 is TGTGCCAGCAGCACCCGACAGGGATCGAACACCGGGGAGCTGTTTTTT. The chain couples TRBV7-9 to TRBJ2-2; 7 bases are shared with TRBD1. From germline, CDR1 is SEHNR and CDR2 FQNEAQ (reference sequence). V shed 5 bases, J shed 0 bases, and the junction held 6 bases outside the gene matches. The length of the CDR3 is 16 residues.

This clone was found a few times. CDR3 amino acids: CASGQLNTEAFF. Written as DNA, the CDR3 is TGTGCCTCGGGACAGCTAAACACTGAAGCTTTCTTT. This chain connects TRBV16 to TRBJ1-1; 7 nucleotides align to TRBD1. This CDR3 is 12 amino acids long. Germline CDR1 KGHSY, CDR2 FQNENV. Trimming removed 11 bases from V and 2 bases from J; junction bases left unmatched: 5. Variable domain in full (rest from reference TRBV16 and TRBJ1-1): GEEVAQTPKHLVRGEGQKAKLYCAPIKGHSYVFWYQQVLKNEFKFLISFQNENVFDETGMPKERFSAKCLPNSPCSLEIQATKLEDSAVYFCASGQLNTEAFFGQGTRLTVV.

This sequence joins TRBV2 and TRBJ1-2; no definite D call. Trimming cost V 5 bases and J 3 bases, with 13 bases left between them. Germline CDR1 and CDR2: SNHLY and FYNNEI. This CDR3 has 14 amino acids. Here the CDR3 DNA reads TGTGCCAGCAGTATACTTGACACTTACTATGGCTACACCTTC. Its protein product is CASSILDTYYGYTF.

The genes are TRBV6-1 and TRBJ2-1; TRBD2 matches at 7 bases. This CDR3 is built from 15 residues. Germline CDR1 reads MNHNS; CDR2 reads SASEGT. V shed 1 base, J shed 8 bases, and the junction held 8 bases outside the gene matches. CDR3 sequence reads: CASSEEPAGSDEQFF. Written as DNA, the CDR3 is TGTGCCAGCAGTGAAGAACCAGCGGGGTCGGATGAGCAGTTCTTC.

This chain uses TRBV9 with TRBJ2-1; no clear D. Germline V CDR1 and CDR2: SGDLS, YYNGEE. This CDR3 region has 14 residues. Trimming took 0 bases from V and 4 from J, leaving 8 bases between them. CDR3 nucleotide sequence: TGTGCCAGCAGCGTAGAGAACAATTACAATGAGCAGTTCTTC. This gives the protein CASSVENNYNEQFF.

The chain uses TRBV5-5 and TRBJ2-7, with D maybe TRBD1 (6 bases). Trimming removed 2 bases from V and 0 bases from J, with 9 bases in between. Germline loops: CDR1 SGHKS, CDR2 YYEKEE (reference sequence). The CDR3 totals 14 residues. This CDR3 is CASSLGQNSYEQYF. CDR3 bases: TGTGCCAGCAGCTTAGGACAGAACTCCTACGAGCAGTACTTC.

In this sample, this clone turned up once. This rearrangement joins TRBV20-1 to TRBJ1-4; no clear D gene. Deletions cut 3 bases from V and 14 bases from J, with 10 bases between. Germline CDR1 reads DFQATT; CDR2 reads SNEGSKA (reference sequence). The length of the CDR3 is 10 residues. CDR3 sequence: CSASWAQLFF. CDR3 nucleotides: TGCAGTGCTAGTTGGGCCCAGCTGTTTTTT.

This chain joins TRBV5-5 and TRBJ2-3, with D possibly matching TRBD1 (6 bases). The ends were cut back, 4 bases at V and 0 bases at J, with 15 bases in the middle. The CDR3 is made up of 16 amino acids. CDR1 and CDR2 from the germline V gene are SGHKS and YYEKEE (reference sequence). DNA of the CDR3: TGTGCCAGCAGCCTACCGGGACATCGAAGCACAGATACGCAGTATTTT. It translates to CASSLPGHRSTDTQYF.

The chain combines TRBV6-1 with TRBJ2-7; D call uncertain. Looked up from germline, CDR1 is MNHNS and CDR2 is SASEGT. The V end lost 0 bases, the J end lost 4 bases, and 10 bases lay between the germline ends. The CDR3 has 14 amino acids. The CDR3 DNA reads TGTGCCAGCAGTGAAGCGCGATACGTGTACGAGCAGTACTTC. Protein product: CASSEARYVYEQYF.

The chain joins TRBV6-5 to TRBJ1-2, with 8 positions matching TRBD1. This CDR3 has 15 residues. Germline lookup yields CDR1 MNHEY and CDR2 SVGAGI. V trimming: 5 bases; J trimming: 4 bases; junction bases outside the gene matches: 9. The CDR3 sequence is CASSLQGQVTYGYTF. CDR3 DNA: TGTGCCAGCAGTCTTCAGGGACAGGTGACCTATGGCTACACCTTC.